The present entry profiles one T cell receptor beta chain with its context. The V end was cut by 6 bases, the J end by 5 bases, with 11 bases between. Germline-derived CDR1 and CDR2 are WSHSY and SAAADI. This CDR3 contains 13 residues. These data come from a study of T cell clones after liver transplantation. Study overall: At least one year of complete immunosuppression withdrawal without enzymes over twice normal defined tolerance. Samples came pre-transplant, pre-randomization before withdrawal, and post-randomization after withdrawal ended.

The repertoire was sequenced with immunoSEQ multiplex PCR; TCRdb's copy has only in-frame clones and lacks some. The table has more than 65,000 clones, around 90% seen once. The sample in question was CD4+ T cells from blood, obtained before liver transplant. The rearrangement joins TRBV10-2 to TRBJ1-5, with D possibly matching TRBD1 (5 bases). The source is a human donor who received a liver transplant. The CDR3 DNA follows: TGCGCCAGCAGACAGGTAATCGATCAGCCCCAGCATTTT. It encodes CASRQVIDQPQHF.